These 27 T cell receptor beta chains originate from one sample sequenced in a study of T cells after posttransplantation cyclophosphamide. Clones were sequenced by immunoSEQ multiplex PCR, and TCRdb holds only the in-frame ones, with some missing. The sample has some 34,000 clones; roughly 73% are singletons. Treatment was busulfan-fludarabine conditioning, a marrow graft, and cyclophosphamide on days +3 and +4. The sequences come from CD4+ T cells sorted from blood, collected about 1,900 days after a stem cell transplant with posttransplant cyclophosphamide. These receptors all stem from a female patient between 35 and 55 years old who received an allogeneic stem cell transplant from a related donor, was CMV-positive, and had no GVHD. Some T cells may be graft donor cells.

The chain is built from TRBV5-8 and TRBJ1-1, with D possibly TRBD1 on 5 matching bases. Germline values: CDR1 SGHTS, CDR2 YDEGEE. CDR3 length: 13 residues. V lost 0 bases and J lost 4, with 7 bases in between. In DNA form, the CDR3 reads TGTGCCAGCAGCTTGGTTAGGGGCACTGAAGCTTTCTTT. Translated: CASSLVRGTEAFF. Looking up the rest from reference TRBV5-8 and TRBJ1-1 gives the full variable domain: EAGVTQSPTHLIKTRGQQATLRCSPISGHTSVYWYQQALGLGLQFLLWYDEGEERNRGNFPPRFSGRQFPNYSSELNVNALELEDSALYLCASSLVRGTEAFFGQGTRLTVV.

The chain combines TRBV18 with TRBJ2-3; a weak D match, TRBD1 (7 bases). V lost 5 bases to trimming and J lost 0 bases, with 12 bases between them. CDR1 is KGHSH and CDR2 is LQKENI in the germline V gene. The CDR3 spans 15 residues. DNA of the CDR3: TGTGCCAGCTCATCGACAGGGACTAGCACAGATACGCAGTATTTT. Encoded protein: CASSSTGTSTDTQYF.

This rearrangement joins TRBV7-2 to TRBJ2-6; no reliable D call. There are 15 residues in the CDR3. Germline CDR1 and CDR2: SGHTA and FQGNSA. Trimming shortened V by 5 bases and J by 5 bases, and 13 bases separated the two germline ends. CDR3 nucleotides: TGTGCCAGCAGCACCGGCGGCAGAAGGGCCAACGTCCTGACTTTC. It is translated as CASSTGGRRANVLTF.

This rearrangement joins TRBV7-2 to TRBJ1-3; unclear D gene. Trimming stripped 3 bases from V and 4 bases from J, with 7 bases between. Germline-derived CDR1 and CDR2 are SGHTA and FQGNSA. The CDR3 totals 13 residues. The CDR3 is CASSFGRGNTIYF. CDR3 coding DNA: TGTGCCAGCAGCTTCGGGAGAGGAAACACCATATATTTT. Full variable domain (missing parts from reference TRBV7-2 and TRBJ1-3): GAGVSQSPSNKVTEKGKDVELRCDPISGHTALYWYRQSLGQGLEFLIYFQGNSAPDKSGLPSDRFSAERTGGSVSTLTIQRTQQEDSAVYLCASSFGRGNTIYFGEGSWLTVV.

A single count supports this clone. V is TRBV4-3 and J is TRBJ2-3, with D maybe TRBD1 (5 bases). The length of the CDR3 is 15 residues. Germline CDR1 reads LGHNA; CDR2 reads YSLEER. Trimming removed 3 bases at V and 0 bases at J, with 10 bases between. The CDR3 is CASSHRQSSTDTQYF. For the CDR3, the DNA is TGCGCCAGCAGCCACAGACAGAGCAGCACAGATACGCAGTATTTT.

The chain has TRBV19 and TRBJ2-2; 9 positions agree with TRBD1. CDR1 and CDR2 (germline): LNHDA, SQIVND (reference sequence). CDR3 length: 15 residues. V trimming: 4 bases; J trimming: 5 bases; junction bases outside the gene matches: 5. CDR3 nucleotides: TGTGCCAGTAGTACTAACAGGGGGCGTACCGGGGAGCTGTTTTTT. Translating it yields CASSTNRGRTGELFF.

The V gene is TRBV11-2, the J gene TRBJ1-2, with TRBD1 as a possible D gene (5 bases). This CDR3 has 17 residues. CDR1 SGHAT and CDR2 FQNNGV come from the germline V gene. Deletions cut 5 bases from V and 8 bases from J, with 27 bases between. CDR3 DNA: TGTGCCAGCAGCGGCGGTCGGCAGGGACTTAACTATGGCGGCTACACCTTC. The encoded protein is CASSGGRQGLNYGGYTF.

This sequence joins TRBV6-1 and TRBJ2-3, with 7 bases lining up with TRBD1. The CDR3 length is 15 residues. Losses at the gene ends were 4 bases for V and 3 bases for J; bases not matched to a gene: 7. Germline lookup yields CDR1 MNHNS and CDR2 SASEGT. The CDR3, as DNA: TGTGCCAGCAGTGCCACAGGGGCAATTACAGATACGCAGTATTTT. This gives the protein CASSATGAITDTQYF.

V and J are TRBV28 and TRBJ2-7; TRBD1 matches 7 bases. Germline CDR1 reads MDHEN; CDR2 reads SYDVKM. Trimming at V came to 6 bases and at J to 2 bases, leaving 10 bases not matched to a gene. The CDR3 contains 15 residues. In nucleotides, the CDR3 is TGTGCCAGCAGCCGGGACAGCCAAGTTACCTACGAGCAGTACTTC. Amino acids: CASSRDSQVTYEQYF.

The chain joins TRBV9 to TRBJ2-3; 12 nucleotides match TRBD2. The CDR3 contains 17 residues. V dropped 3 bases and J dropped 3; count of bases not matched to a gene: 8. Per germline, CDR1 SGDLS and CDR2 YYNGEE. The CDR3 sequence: CASSANPTSGGTDTQYF. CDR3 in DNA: TGTGCCAGCAGCGCGAACCCCACTAGCGGGGGGACAGATACGCAGTATTTT.

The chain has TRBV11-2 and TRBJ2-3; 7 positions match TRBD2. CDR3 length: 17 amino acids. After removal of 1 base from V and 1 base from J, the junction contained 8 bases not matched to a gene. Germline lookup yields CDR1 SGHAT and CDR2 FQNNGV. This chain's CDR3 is CASSLVGGRFGTDTQYF. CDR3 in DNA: TGTGCCAGCAGCTTAGTCGGGGGGAGGTTCGGCACAGATACGCAGTATTTT. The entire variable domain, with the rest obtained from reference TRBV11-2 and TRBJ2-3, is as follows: EAGVAQSPRYKIIEKRQSVAFWCNPISGHATLYWYQQILGQGPKLLIQFQNNGVVDDSQLPKDRFSAERLKGVDSTLKIQPAKLEDSAVYLCASSLVGGRFGTDTQYFGPGTRLTVL.

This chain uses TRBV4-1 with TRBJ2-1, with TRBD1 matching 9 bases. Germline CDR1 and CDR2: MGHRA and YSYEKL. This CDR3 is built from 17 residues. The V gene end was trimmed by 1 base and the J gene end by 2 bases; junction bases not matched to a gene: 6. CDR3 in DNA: TGCGCCAGCAGCCAAGTGGGGACAGGGATCCCCTACAATGAGCAGTTCTTC. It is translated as CASSQVGTGIPYNEQFF.

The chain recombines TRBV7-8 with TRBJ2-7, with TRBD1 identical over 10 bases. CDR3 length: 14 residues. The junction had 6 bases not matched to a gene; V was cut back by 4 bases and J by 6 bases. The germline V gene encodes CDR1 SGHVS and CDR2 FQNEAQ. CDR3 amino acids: CASSSWDRGGEQYF. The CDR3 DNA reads TGTGCCAGCAGCTCCTGGGACAGGGGTGGCGAGCAGTACTTC.

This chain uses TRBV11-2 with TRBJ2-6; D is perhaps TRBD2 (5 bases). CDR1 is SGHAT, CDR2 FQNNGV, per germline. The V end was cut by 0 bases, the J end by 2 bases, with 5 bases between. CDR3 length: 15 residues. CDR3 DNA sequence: TGTGCCAGCAGCTTAGACGGGGCTGGGGCCAACGTCCTGACTTTC. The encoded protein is CASSLDGAGANVLTF.

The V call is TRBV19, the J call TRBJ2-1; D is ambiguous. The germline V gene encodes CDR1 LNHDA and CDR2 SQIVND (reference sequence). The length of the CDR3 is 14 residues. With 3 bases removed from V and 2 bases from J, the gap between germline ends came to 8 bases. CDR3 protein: CASSIQRAYNEQFF. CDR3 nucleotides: TGTGCCAGTAGTATCCAGCGCGCCTACAATGAGCAGTTCTTC.

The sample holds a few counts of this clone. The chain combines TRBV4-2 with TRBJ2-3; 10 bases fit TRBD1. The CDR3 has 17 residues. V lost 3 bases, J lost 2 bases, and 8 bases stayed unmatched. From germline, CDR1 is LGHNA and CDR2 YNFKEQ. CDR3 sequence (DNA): TGTGCCAGCAGCCAGATGACAGGGGGCGCGTACACAGATACGCAGTATTTT. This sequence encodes CASSQMTGGAYTDTQYF.

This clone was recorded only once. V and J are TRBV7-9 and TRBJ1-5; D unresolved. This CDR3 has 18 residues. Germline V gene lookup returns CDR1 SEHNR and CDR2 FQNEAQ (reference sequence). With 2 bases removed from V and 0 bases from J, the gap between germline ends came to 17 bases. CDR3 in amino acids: CASSLMWQDDYSNQPQHF. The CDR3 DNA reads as TGTGCCAGCAGCTTAATGTGGCAGGATGATTATAGCAATCAGCCCCAGCATTTT.

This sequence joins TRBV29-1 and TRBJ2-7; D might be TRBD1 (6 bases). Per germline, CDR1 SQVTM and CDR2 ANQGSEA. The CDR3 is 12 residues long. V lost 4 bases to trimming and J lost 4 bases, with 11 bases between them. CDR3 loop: CSVVSGVYEQYF. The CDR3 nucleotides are TGCAGCGTTGTATCAGGGGTGTACGAGCAGTACTTC.

The CDR3 DNA reads TGTGCCAGCAGCTTGGGGGTGGGGCAGGGCGCTGAAGCTTTCTTT. Translation: CASSLGVGQGAEAFF. V is TRBV5-4 and J is TRBJ1-1; D may be TRBD1 (5 bases). Germline V lookup: CDR1 SGHNT, CDR2 YYREEE (reference sequence). V lost 0 bases and J 6 bases, leaving 15 bases between the germline ends. The CDR3 has 15 residues.

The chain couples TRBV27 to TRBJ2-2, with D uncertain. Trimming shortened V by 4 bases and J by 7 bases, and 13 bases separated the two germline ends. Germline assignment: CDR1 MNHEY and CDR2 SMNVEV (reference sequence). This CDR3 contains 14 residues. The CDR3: CASSYLTALGELFF. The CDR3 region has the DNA TGTGCCAGCAGTTATCTCACAGCCCTCGGGGAGCTGTTTTTT.

CDR3 loop: CASSQGRAGELFF. CDR3 nucleotides: TGTGCCAGCAGCCAAGGTCGGGCCGGGGAGCTGTTTTTT. This chain connects TRBV4-2 to TRBJ2-2; D not resolved. Germline CDR1 reads LGHNA; CDR2 reads YNFKEQ. The V gene lost 1 base and the J gene lost 6 bases, with 6 bases spanning the gap. The CDR3 loop spans 13 amino acids.

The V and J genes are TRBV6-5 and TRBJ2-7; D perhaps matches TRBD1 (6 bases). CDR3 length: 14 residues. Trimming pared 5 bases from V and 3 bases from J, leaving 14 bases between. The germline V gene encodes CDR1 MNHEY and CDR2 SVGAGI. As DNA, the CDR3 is TGTGCCAGCAGTCGACAGGCGAGGGGCTACGAGCAGTACTTC. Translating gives CASSRQARGYEQYF.

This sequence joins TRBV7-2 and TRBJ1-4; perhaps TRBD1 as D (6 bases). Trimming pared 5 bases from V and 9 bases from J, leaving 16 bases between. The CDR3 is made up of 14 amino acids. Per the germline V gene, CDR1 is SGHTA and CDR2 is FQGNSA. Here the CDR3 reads CASSPPQGTQKLFF. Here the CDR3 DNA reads TGTGCCAGCAGCCCGCCCCAAGGGACACAAAAACTGTTTTTT.

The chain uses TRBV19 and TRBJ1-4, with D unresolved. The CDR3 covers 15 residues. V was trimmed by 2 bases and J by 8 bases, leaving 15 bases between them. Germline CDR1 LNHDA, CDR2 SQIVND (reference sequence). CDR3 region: CASSIRHSSIEKLFF. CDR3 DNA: TGTGCCAGTAGTATACGTCACAGTTCCATCGAAAAACTGTTTTTT. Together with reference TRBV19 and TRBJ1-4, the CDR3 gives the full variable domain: DGGITQSPKYLFRKEGQNVTLSCEQNLNHDAMYWYRQDPGQGLRLIYYSQIVNDFQKGDIAEGYSVSREKKESFPLTVTSAQKNPTAFYLCASSIRHSSIEKLFFGSGTQLSVL.

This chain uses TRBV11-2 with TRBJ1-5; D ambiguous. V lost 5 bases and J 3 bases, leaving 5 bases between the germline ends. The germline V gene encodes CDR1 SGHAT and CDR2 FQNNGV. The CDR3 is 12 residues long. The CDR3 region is CASSHSNQPQHF. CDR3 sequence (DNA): TGTGCCAGCAGCCACTCCAATCAGCCCCAGCATTTT.

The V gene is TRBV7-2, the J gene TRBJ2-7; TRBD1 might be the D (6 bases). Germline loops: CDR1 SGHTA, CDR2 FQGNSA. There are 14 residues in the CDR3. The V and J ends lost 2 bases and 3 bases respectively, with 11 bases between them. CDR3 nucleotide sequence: TGTGCCAGCAGCTTACAAGGGGGATTCTACGAGCAGTACTTC. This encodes CASSLQGGFYEQYF.

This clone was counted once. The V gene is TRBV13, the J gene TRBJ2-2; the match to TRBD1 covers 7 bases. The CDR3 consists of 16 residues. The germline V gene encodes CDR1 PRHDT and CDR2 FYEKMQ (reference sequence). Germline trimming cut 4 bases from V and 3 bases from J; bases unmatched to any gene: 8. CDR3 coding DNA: TGTGCCAGCAGCTGGGGACAGCCCAGGTACACCGGGGAGCTGTTTTTT. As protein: CASSWGQPRYTGELFF.